One and the same sample provided the 9 T cell receptor beta chains below, sequenced in a study of response to subunit inactivated influenza vaccine. TCRdb used MiXCR to reprocess the RT-PCR reads, holding one entry per CDR3 protein. Of 500,000 to 700,000 distinct CDR3 sequences in the sample, around 21% were seen once. These data were also reused for a study on T cells expressing NK-cell markers. That paper notes: Libraries used 5'RACE template switching adding universal primer site and UMIs.

The sequences come from CD4+ T cells sorted from PBMCs, collected roughly 13 days after vaccination. All receptors come from a man between 50 and 59 years old who received an inactivated influenza vaccine.

This chain uses TRBV5-4 with TRBJ1-2; possible D gene TRBD1, 6 bases. Germline CDR1 and CDR2: SGHNT and YYREEE (reference sequence). This CDR3 has 15 residues. The V gene lost 0 bases and the J gene lost 1 base, with 10 bases spanning the gap. The DNA of the CDR3 is TGTGCCAGCAGCTTGGGGACAGATTATAACTATGGCTACACCTTC. This gives the protein CASSLGTDYNYGYTF.

This rearrangement joins TRBV5-1 to TRBJ2-1, with 10 bases identical to TRBD1. This CDR3 has 15 amino acids. From germline, CDR1 is SGHRS and CDR2 YFSETQ. V trimming: 3 bases; J trimming: 6 bases; junction bases outside the gene matches: 6. The CDR3 coding sequence is TGCGCCAGCAGCTGGGGGACAGGGGCGACCAATGAGCAGTTCTTC. The encoded protein is CASSWGTGATNEQFF.

The chain combines TRBV2 with TRBJ2-7; D perhaps matches TRBD2 (6 bases). The CDR3 is 14 residues long. The V and J ends lost 4 bases and 6 bases respectively, with 16 bases between them. Per germline, CDR1 SNHLY and CDR2 FYNNEI. CDR3 in amino acids: CASSAHPGTLEQYF. The CDR3, as DNA: TGTGCCAGCAGTGCTCACCCTGGGACTCTCGAGCAGTACTTC.

In this sample, this clonotype turned up a few times. This sequence joins TRBV29-1 and TRBJ2-1; TRBD2 agrees at 7 bases. Germline V CDR1 and CDR2: SQVTM, ANQGSEA. V lost 7 bases and J lost 2; bases outside the gene matches: 11. The CDR3 has 15 amino acids. CDR3 sequence (DNA): TGCAGCGGCCGGGGTTTAGCGGGCCCCTACAATGAGCAGTTCTTC. Protein sequence: CSGRGLAGPYNEQFF.

This clonotype was counted between two and nine times. This chain joins TRBV28 and TRBJ2-4, with a weak D call TRBD2 (5 bases). Trimming took off 8 bases at V and 0 bases at J, with 14 bases between the two ends. The CDR3 covers 15 residues. Looked up from germline, CDR1 is MDHEN and CDR2 is SYDVKM. CDR3 in DNA: TGTGCCAGCGCTATCGCGGGTGGAGCCAAAAACATTCAGTACTTC. It is translated as CASAIAGGAKNIQYF.

This clonotype was counted a few times. The CDR3 DNA follows: TGTGCCAGCATCAACAATAGCGGGTCTACCCAGTACTTC. Translated, it gives CASINNSGSTQYF. This chain connects TRBV7-9 to TRBJ2-5; 7 nucleotides match TRBD2. V was pared by 7 bases and J by 8 bases, with 10 bases of the junction left unmatched. CDR1 and CDR2 (germline): SEHNR, FQNEAQ (reference sequence). This CDR3 has 13 residues.

The chain employs TRBV6-2 or TRBV6-3 and TRBJ2-2; 9 nucleotides match TRBD2. This CDR3 is built from 14 residues. The junction had 3 bases not matched to a gene; V was cut back by 7 bases and J by 3 bases. Germline assignment: CDR1 MNHEY and CDR2 SVGEGT. The chain's CDR3 is CASKREVDTGELFF. CDR3 bases: TGTGCCAGCAAGCGGGAGGTTGACACCGGGGAGCTGTTTTTT.

This clonotype has more than one count but fewer than ten. This chain joins TRBV6-2 or TRBV6-3 and TRBJ2-1; D call uncertain. Germline V gene data show CDR1 as MNHEY and CDR2 as SVGEGT. The CDR3 has 14 amino acids. Deletions cut 4 bases from V and 5 bases from J, with 12 bases between. CDR3 sequence (DNA): TGTGCCAGCAGTTCCTCCCCAGTGGACAATGAGCAGTTCTTC. Amino acid sequence: CASSSSPVDNEQFF.

In this sample, this clonotype turned up a few times. V gene TRBV12-3 or TRBV12-4 combines with J gene TRBJ1-1; 11 bases are shared with TRBD1. CDR3 length equals 14 residues. Germline trimming cut 3 bases from V and 10 bases from J; bases unmatched to any gene: 7. The DNA of the CDR3 is TGTGCCAGCAGTTTCGGGACAGGGGGACGGCGAGCTTTCTTT. Residues: CASSFGTGGRRAFF.